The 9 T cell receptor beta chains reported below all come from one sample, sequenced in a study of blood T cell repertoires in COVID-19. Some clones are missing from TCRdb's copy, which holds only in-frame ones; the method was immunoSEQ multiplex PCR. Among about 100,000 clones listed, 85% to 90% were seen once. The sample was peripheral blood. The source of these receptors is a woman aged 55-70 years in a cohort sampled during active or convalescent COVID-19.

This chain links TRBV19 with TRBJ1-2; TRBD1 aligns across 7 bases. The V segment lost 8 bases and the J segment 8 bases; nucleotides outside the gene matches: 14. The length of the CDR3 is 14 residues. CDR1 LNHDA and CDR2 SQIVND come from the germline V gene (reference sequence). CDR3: CASLPGGSLRGYTF. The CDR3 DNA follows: TGTGCCAGTCTTCCAGGGGGAAGCTTGAGAGGCTACACCTTC.

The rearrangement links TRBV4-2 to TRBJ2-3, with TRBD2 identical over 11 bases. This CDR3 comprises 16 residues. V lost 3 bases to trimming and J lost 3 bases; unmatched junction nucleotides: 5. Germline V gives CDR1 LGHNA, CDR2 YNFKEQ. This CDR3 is CASSQTVAGGTDTQYF. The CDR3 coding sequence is TGTGCCAGCAGCCAGACCGTAGCGGGAGGGACAGATACGCAGTATTTT.

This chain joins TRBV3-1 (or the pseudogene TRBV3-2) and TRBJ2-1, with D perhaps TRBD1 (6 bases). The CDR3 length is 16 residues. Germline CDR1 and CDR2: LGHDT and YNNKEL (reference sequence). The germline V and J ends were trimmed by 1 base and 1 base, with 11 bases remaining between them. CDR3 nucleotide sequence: TGTGCCAGCAGCCAAGTGACAGGAGCTTCCTACAATGAGCAGTTCTTC. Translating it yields CASSQVTGASYNEQFF.

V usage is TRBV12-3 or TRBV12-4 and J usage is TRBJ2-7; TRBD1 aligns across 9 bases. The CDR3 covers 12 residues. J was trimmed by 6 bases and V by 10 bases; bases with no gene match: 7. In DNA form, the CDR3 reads TGTGCCACCGGGACAGGGTCTGGCGAGCAGTACTTC. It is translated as CATGTGSGEQYF.

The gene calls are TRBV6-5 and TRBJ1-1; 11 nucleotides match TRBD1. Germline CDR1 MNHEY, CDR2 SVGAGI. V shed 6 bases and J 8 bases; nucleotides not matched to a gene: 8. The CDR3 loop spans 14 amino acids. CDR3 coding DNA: TGTGCCAGCAGCCTAGGACAGGGGGCGAGGGAAGCTTTCTTT. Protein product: CASSLGQGAREAFF.

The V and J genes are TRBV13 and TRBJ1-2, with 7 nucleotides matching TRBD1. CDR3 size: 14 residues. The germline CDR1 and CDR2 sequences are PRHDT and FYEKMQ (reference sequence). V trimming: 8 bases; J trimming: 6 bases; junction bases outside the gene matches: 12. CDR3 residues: CASGLAGQYDGYTF. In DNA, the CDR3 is TGTGCCAGCGGACTTGCGGGACAGTATGATGGCTACACCTTC. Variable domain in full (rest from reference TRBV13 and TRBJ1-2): AAGVIQSPRHLIKEKRETATLKCYPIPRHDTVYWYQQGPGQDPQFLISFYEKMQSDKGSIPDRFSAQQFSDYHSELNMSSLELGDSALYFCASGLAGQYDGYTFGSGTRLTVV.

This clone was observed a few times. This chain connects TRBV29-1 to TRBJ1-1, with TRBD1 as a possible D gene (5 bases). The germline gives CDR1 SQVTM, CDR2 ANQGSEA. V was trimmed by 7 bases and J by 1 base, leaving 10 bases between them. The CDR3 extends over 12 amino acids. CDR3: CSGSTGNTEAFF. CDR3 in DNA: TGCAGCGGTTCTACAGGGAACACTGAAGCTTTCTTT.

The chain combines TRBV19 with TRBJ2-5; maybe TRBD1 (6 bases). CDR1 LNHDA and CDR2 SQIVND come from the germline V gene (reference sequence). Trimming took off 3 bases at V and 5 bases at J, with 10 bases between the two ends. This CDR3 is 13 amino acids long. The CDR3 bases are TGTGCCAGTAGTATGGCAGGGGTTGAGACCCAGTACTTC. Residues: CASSMAGVETQYF.

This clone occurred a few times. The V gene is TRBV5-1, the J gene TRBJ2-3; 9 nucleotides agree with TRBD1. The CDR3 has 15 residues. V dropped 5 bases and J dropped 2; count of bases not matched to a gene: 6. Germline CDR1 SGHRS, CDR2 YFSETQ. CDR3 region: CASRTTGGPTDTQYF. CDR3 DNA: TGCGCCAGCAGAACTACAGGGGGCCCCACAGATACGCAGTATTTT.